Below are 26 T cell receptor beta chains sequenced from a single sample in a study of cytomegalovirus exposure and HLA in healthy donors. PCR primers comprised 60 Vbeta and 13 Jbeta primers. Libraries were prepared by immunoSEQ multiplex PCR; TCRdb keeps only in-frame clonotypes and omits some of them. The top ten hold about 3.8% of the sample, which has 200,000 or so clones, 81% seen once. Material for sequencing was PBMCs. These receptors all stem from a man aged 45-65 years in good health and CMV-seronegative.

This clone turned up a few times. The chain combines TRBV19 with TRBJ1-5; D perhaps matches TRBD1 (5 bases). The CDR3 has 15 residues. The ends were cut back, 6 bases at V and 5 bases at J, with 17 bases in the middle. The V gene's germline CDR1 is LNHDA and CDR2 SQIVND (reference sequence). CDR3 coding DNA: TGTGCCAGTAGCTCCTATTTTAGGGGCGATCAGCCCCAGCATTTT. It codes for CASSSYFRGDQPQHF.

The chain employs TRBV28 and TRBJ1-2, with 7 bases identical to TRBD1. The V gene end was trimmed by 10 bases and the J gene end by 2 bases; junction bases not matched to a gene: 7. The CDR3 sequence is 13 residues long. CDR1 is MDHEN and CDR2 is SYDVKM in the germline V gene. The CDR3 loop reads CATRQGGNYGYTF. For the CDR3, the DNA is TGTGCCACCCGACAGGGCGGGAACTATGGCTACACCTTC.

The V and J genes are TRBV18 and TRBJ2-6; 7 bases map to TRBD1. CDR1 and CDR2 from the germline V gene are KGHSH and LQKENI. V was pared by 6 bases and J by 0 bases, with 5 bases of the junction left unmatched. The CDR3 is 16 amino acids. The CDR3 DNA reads TGTGCCAGCTCCCCTTACAGGGGCTCTGGGGCCAACGTCCTGACTTTC. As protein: CASSPYRGSGANVLTF.

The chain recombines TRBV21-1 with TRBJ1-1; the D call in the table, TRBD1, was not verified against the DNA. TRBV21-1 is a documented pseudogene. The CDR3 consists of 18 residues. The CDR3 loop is CASSKDFGQGKENTEAFF. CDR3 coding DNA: TGTGCCAGCAGCAAAGATTTCGGGCAGGGGAAGGAGAACACTGAAGCTTTCTTT.

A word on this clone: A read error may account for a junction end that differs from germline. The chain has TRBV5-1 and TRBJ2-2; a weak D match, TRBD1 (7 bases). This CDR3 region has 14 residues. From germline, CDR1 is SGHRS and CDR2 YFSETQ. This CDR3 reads CASRLGTATGGLFF. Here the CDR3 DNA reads TGCGCCAGCAGACTCGGGACAGCCACCGGGGGGCTGTTTTTT.

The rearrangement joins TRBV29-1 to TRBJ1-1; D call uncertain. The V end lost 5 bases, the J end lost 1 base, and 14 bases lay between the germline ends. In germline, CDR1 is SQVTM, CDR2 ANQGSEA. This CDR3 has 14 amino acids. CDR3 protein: CSVIGDVRNTEAFF. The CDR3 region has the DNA TGCAGCGTTATCGGGGATGTCCGGAACACTGAAGCTTTCTTT.

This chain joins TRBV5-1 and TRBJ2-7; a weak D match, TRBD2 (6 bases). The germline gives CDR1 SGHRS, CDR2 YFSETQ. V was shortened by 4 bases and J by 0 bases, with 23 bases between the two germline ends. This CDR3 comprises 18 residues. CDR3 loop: CASSPVSGAGTSSYEQYF. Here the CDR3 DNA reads TGCGCCAGCAGCCCGGTCAGTGGGGCGGGGACCAGCTCCTACGAGCAGTACTTC.

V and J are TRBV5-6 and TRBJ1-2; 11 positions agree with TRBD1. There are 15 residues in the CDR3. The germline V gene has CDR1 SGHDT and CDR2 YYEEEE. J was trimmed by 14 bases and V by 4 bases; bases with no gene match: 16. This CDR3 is CASSQWTGGNLACTF. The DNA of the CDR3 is TGTGCCAGCAGCCAATGGACAGGGGGCAATCTGGCATGTACCTTC.

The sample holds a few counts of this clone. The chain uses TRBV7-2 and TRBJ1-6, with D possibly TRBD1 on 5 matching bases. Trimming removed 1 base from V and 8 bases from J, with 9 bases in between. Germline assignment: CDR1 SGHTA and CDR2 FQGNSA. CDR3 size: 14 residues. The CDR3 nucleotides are TGTGCCAGCAGCTTAGGGGGGGGATATTCACCCCTCCACTTT. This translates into CASSLGGGYSPLHF.

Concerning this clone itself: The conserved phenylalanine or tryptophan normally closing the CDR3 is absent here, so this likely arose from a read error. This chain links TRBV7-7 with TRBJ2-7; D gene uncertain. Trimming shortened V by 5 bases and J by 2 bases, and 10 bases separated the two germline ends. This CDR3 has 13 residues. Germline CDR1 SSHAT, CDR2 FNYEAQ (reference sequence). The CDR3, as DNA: TGTGCCAGCAGCCGTGACATTGCCTACGAGCAGTACCTC. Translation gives CASSRDIAYEQYL.

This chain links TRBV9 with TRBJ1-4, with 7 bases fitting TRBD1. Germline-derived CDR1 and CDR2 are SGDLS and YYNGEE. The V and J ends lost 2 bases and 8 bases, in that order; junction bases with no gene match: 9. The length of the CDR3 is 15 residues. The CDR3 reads CASSVGTVTGEKLFF. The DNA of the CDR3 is TGTGCCAGCAGCGTGGGGACAGTCACGGGAGAAAAACTGTTTTTT. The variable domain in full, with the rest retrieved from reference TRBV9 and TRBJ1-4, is DSGVTQTPKHLITATGQRVTLRCSPRSGDLSVYWYQQSLDQGLQFLIQYYNGEERAKGNILERFSAQQFPDLHSELNLSSLELGDSALYFCASSVGTVTGEKLFFGSGTQLSVL.

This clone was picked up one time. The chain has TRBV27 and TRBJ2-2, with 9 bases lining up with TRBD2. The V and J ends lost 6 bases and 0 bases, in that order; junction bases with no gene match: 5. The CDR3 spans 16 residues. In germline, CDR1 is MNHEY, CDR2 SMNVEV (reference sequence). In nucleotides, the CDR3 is TGTGCCAGCAGAGTAGCGGGGGCGACGAACACCGGGGAGCTGTTTTTT. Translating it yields CASRVAGATNTGELFF.

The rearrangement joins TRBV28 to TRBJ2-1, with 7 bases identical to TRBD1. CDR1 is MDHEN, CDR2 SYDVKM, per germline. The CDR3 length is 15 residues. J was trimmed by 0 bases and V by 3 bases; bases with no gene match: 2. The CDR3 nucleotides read TGTGCCAGCAGTTTGGGACAGAGCTCCTACAATGAGCAGTTCTTC. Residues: CASSLGQSSYNEQFF.

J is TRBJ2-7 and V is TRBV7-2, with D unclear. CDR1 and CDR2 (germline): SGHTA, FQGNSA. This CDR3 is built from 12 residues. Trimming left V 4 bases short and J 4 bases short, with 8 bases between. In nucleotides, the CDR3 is TGTGCCAGCAGCTCGACTCGGTACGAGCAGTACTTC. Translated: CASSSTRYEQYF.

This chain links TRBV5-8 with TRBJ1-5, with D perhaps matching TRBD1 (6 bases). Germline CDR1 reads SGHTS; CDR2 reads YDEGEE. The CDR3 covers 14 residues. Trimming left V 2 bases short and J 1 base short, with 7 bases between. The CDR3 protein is CASSLGQSNQPQHF. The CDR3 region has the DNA TGTGCCAGCAGCTTAGGACAGAGCAATCAGCCCCAGCATTTT.

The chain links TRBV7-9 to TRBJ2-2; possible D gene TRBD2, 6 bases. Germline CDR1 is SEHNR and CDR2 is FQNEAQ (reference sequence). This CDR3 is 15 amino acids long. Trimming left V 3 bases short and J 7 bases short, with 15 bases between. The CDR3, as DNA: TGTGCCAGCAGCTTGTCTAGCGTTGCGGTCGGGGAGCTGTTTTTT. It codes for CASSLSSVAVGELFF.

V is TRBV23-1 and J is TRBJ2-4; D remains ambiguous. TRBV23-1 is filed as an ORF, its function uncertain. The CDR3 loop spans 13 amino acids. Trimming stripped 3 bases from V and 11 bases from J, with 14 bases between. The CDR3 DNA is TGCGCCAGCAGTCATAACAGACAAGCTCTTCAGTACTTC. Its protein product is CASSHNRQALQYF.

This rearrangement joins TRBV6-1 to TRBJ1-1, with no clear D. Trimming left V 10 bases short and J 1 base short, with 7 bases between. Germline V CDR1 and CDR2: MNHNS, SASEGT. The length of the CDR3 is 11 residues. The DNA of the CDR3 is TGTGCCACGAGATGGAACACTGAAGCTTTCTTT. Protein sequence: CATRWNTEAFF.

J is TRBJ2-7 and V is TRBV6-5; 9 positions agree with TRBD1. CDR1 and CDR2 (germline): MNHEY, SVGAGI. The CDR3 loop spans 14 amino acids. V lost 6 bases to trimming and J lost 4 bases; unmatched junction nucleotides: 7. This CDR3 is CASREGQGPYEQYF. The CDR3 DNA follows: TGTGCCAGCAGAGAGGGACAGGGTCCGTACGAGCAGTACTTC.

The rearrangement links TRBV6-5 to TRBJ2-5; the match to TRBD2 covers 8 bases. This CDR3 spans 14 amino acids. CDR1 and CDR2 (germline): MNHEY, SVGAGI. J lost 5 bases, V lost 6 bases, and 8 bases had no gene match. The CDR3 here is CASSSGLAYETQYF. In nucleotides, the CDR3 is TGTGCCAGCAGCTCCGGACTAGCTTATGAGACCCAGTACTTC.

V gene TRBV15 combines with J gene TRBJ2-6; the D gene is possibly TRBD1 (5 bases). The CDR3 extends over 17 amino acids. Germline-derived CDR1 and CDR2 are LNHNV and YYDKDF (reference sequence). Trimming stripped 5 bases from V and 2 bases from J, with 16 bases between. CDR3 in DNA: TGTGCCACCAGCGTCAGCAGGGCGCTTACTGGGGCCAACGTCCTGACTTTC. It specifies CATSVSRALTGANVLTF.

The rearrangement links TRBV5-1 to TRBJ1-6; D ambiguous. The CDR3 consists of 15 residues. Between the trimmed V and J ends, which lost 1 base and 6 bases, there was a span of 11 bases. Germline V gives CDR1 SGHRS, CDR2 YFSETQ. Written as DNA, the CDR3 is TGCGCCAGCAGCTTGAACGCAGGCCCTAATTCACCCCTCCACTTT. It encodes CASSLNAGPNSPLHF.

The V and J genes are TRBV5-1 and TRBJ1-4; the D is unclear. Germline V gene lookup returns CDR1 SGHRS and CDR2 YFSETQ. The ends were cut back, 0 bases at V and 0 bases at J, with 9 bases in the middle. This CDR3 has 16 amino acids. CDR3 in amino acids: CASSLEGGATNEKLFF. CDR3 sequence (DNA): TGCGCCAGCAGCTTGGAGGGAGGTGCAACTAATGAAAAACTGTTTTTT.

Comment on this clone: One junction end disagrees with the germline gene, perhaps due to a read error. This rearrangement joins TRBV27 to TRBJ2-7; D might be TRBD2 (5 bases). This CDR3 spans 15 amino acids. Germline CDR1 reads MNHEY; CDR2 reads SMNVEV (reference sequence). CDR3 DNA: TGTGCCAGCGGGCCCGGGGTAGGCATAGCCTACGAGCAGTATTTC. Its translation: CASGPGVGIAYEQYF.

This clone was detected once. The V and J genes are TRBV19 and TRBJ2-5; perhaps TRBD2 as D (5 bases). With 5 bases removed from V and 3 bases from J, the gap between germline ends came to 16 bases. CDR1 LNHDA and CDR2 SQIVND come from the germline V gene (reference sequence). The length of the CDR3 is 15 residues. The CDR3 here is CASSHKGDRKETQYF. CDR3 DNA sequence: TGTGCCAGTAGTCACAAGGGAGATAGAAAAGAGACCCAGTACTTC.

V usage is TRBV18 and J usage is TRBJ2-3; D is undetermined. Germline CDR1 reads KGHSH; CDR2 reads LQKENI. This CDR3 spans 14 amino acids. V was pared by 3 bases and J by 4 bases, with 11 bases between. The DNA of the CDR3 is TGTGCCAGCTCACCTCCTGAGGTTTCAGATACGCAGTATTTT. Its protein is CASSPPEVSDTQYF.